A single sample gave rise to the 32 T cell receptor beta chains below, sequenced in a study of OX40 agonist ivuxolimab in advanced cancers. Assay: immunoSEQ multiplex PCR; the TCRdb copy retains only in-frame clones and omits some. The sample yields about 120,000 clones, approximately 92% seen once. The specimen comprised CD4+ or CD8+ T cells sorted from blood, sampled in a trial of the OX40 agonist ivuxolimab. All receptors derive from an adult with an advanced solid tumor such as melanoma, head and neck, liver or kidney cancer.

The chain couples TRBV6-6 to TRBJ1-5, with 8 positions matching TRBD1. CDR1 is MNHNY, CDR2 SVGAGI, per germline (reference sequence). The V gene end was trimmed by 6 bases and the J gene end by 3 bases; junction bases not matched to a gene: 7. This CDR3 has 15 residues. Here the CDR3 DNA reads TGTGCCAGCAGACCCGACAGGGGCCCCAATCAGCCCCAGCATTTT. Residues: CASRPDRGPNQPQHF.

This chain connects TRBV7-2 to TRBJ1-5; no firm D call. Trimming removed 2 bases at V and 3 bases at J, with 8 bases between. Per the germline V gene, CDR1 is SGHTA and CDR2 is FQGNSA. The CDR3 runs 14 residues. CDR3 coding DNA: TGTGCCAGCAGCTTACGTGACCTCAATCAGCCCCAGCATTTT. Translation gives CASSLRDLNQPQHF.

The rearrangement joins TRBV18 to TRBJ1-5, with D maybe TRBD1 (6 bases). V was pared by 2 bases and J by 1 base, with 12 bases between. The V gene's germline CDR1 is KGHSH and CDR2 LQKENI. The CDR3 has 16 residues. The CDR3, as DNA: TGTGCCAGCTCACCAGAACAGGGTACGAGCAATCAGCCCCAGCATTTT. Its protein product is CASSPEQGTSNQPQHF.

The rearrangement links TRBV28 to TRBJ1-4, with D possibly matching TRBD1 (6 bases). V was clipped by 4 bases and J by 4 bases, with 13 bases between them. Germline CDR1 MDHEN, CDR2 SYDVKM. This CDR3 has 15 amino acids. The DNA for the CDR3 is TGTGCCAGCAGTTCGTTACAGGGATTTAATGAAAAACTGTTTTTT. Translated: CASSSLQGFNEKLFF.

The chain is built from TRBV6-5 and TRBJ1-2, with D maybe TRBD1 (6 bases). V was cut by 0 bases and J by 4 bases, with 12 bases left in between. Germline CDR1 is MNHEY and CDR2 is SVGAGI. This CDR3 is built from 15 residues. The CDR3 here is CASSYSRGGLYGYTF. The CDR3 DNA sequence: TGTGCCAGCAGTTACTCCCGGGGGGGCCTCTATGGCTACACCTTC.

V gene TRBV9 combines with J gene TRBJ2-1; D remains unclear. This CDR3 is 13 amino acids long. Germline assignment: CDR1 SGDLS and CDR2 YYNGEE. The germline V and J ends were trimmed by 4 bases and 8 bases, with 13 bases remaining between them. The CDR3 spells CASSSRSKDEQFF. The CDR3 DNA reads as TGTGCCAGCAGCTCTAGGAGTAAGGATGAGCAGTTCTTC.

The chain carries TRBV6-1 and TRBJ2-7; a possible D gene is TRBD1 (6 bases). The CDR3 is made up of 13 amino acids. CDR1 and CDR2 (germline): MNHNS, SASEGT. V was pared by 6 bases and J by 1 base, with 10 bases between. CDR3 amino acids: CASSRTDSYEQYF. The CDR3 DNA is TGTGCCAGCAGCCGGACAGATTCCTACGAGCAGTACTTC.

The V and J genes are TRBV25-1 and TRBJ2-3; 9 bases agree with TRBD2. In germline, CDR1 is MGHDK, CDR2 SYGVNS. This CDR3 region has 17 residues. V lost 5 bases, J lost 6 bases, and 15 bases stayed unmatched. Written as DNA, the CDR3 is TGTGCCAGCAGTCCCTCCCCGCTAGCGGGAACCAGGGATACGCAGTATTTT. It encodes CASSPSPLAGTRDTQYF. Combining the CDR3 with reference TRBV25-1 and TRBJ2-3 gives the whole variable domain EADIYQTPRYLVIGTGKKITLECSQTMGHDKMYWYQQDPGMELHLIHYSYGVNSTEKGDLSSESTVSRIRTEHFPLTLESARPSHTSQYLCASSPSPLAGTRDTQYFGPGTRLTVL.

The chain is built from TRBV28 and TRBJ2-1, with 9 bases identical to TRBD2. Germline-derived CDR1 and CDR2 are MDHEN and SYDVKM. This CDR3 comprises 15 residues. Trimming at V came to 8 bases and at J to 9 bases, leaving 14 bases not matched to a gene. The CDR3 coding sequence is TGTGCCAGCGTCAAACTAGCGGGCCGAGGCGGTGAGCAGTTCTTC. It specifies CASVKLAGRGGEQFF. Full variable domain (remainder filled in from reference TRBV28 and TRBJ2-1): DVKVTQSSRYLVKRTGEKVFLECVQDMDHENMFWYRQDPGLGLRLIYFSYDVKMKEKGDIPEGYSVSREKKERFSLILESASTNQTSMYLCASVKLAGRGGEQFFGPGTRLTVL.

The chain links TRBV12-5 to TRBJ2-1; TRBD2 matches 14 bases. The CDR3 is 15 residues long. With 5 bases clipped from V and 6 bases from J, the junction kept 3 bases outside the gene matches. The germline CDR1 and CDR2 sequences are LGHNT and FRNRAP. CDR3 sequence reads: CASGTGTSGSNEQFF. CDR3 sequence (DNA): TGTGCTAGTGGTACGGGGACTAGCGGGAGCAATGAGCAGTTCTTC.

The J gene is TRBJ1-5, the V gene TRBV7-9; D perhaps matches TRBD1 (6 bases). CDR3 length: 14 amino acids. V shed 3 bases and J shed 6 bases, with 12 bases lying between them. Germline CDR1 reads SEHNR; CDR2 reads FQNEAQ (reference sequence). The CDR3: CASSLAQGFQPQHF. CDR3 DNA: TGTGCCAGCAGCTTGGCACAGGGCTTTCAGCCCCAGCATTTT.

V usage is TRBV6-4 and J usage is TRBJ2-3, with 9 bases fitting TRBD1. Trimming at V came to 10 bases and at J to 2 bases, leaving 4 bases not matched to a gene. Germline V lookup: CDR1 MRHNA, CDR2 SNTAGT. The CDR3 covers 13 residues. The CDR3 nucleotides read TGTGCCACCCGGGACAGGGCCACAGATACGCAGTATTTT. The encoded protein is CATRDRATDTQYF.

V usage is TRBV28 and J usage is TRBJ1-4, with 8 nucleotides matching TRBD1. Germline V gene data show CDR1 as MDHEN and CDR2 as SYDVKM. This CDR3 has 14 amino acids. V shed 3 bases, J shed 8 bases, and the junction held 5 bases outside the gene matches. This CDR3 is CASSLTGAGEKLFF. For the CDR3, the DNA is TGTGCCAGCAGTTTGACAGGGGCGGGGGAAAAACTGTTTTTT.

The rearrangement uses TRBV4-2 and TRBJ2-3; D ambiguous. CDR1 LGHNA and CDR2 YNFKEQ come from the germline V gene. V was shortened by 0 bases and J by 5 bases, with 9 bases between the two germline ends. The CDR3 is 14 residues long. As DNA, the CDR3 is TGTGCCAGCAGCCAAGATTTGGGGAAAGATACGCAGTATTTT. It codes for CASSQDLGKDTQYF.

This chain joins TRBV5-5 and TRBJ2-3; D uncertain. Germline V gene sequence: CDR1 SGHKS, CDR2 YYEKEE (reference sequence). This CDR3 is built from 16 residues. V dropped 0 bases and J dropped 0 bases, with 11 bases sitting between them. The CDR3 DNA follows: TGTGCCAGCAGCTTGGCTGGGCGCCCTAGCACAGATACGCAGTATTTT. It translates to CASSLAGRPSTDTQYF.

The gene calls are TRBV4-1 and TRBJ2-5; possibly TRBD2 for D (5 bases). CDR3 size: 14 residues. V was cut by 2 bases and J by 5 bases, with 12 bases left in between. Per the germline V gene, CDR1 is MGHRA and CDR2 is YSYEKL. The CDR3: CASSQRAGWETQYF. The CDR3, as DNA: TGCGCCAGCAGCCAACGGGCGGGCTGGGAGACCCAGTACTTC.

The chain carries TRBV9 and TRBJ2-2, with D unresolved. There are 13 residues in the CDR3. V lost 3 bases and J 3 bases, leaving 6 bases between the germline ends. Germline assignment: CDR1 SGDLS and CDR2 YYNGEE. Here the CDR3 reads CASSGLYTGELFF. In nucleotides, the CDR3 is TGTGCCAGCAGCGGACTCTACACCGGGGAGCTGTTTTTT.

This CDR3 reads CASVRNYEQYF. CDR3 nucleotide sequence: TGTGCCAGCGTCAGGAATTACGAGCAGTACTTC. The chain joins TRBV6-1 to TRBJ2-7; D gene ambiguous. The germline gives CDR1 MNHNS, CDR2 SASEGT. The CDR3 covers 11 residues. V shed 8 bases and J shed 4 bases, with 9 bases lying between them.

The chain joins TRBV19 to TRBJ1-1; weak D call: TRBD1 (5 bases). CDR1 and CDR2 from the germline V gene are LNHDA and SQIVND (reference sequence). The length of the CDR3 is 13 residues. Trimming left V 4 bases short and J 4 bases short, with 10 bases between. The CDR3 is CASSTTQGTEAFF. The CDR3 DNA sequence: TGTGCCAGTAGTACGACCCAGGGCACTGAAGCTTTCTTT. The entire variable domain, with the rest obtained from reference TRBV19 and TRBJ1-1, is as follows: DGGITQSPKYLFRKEGQNVTLSCEQNLNHDAMYWYRQDPGQGLRLIYYSQIVNDFQKGDIAEGYSVSREKKESFPLTVTSAQKNPTAFYLCASSTTQGTEAFFGQGTRLTVV.

V is TRBV28 and J is TRBJ1-2; D gene unclear. This CDR3 spans 11 amino acids. The V gene's germline CDR1 is MDHEN and CDR2 SYDVKM. Trimming removed 11 bases from V and 7 bases from J, with 14 bases in between. CDR3 region: CAAYGGLGYTF. The CDR3 nucleotides are TGTGCCGCTTACGGAGGCCTTGGCTACACCTTC.

V gene TRBV18 combines with J gene TRBJ1-1; D is uncertain. Germline CDR1 reads KGHSH; CDR2 reads LQKENI. Trimming removed 6 bases at V and 5 bases at J, with 16 bases between. There are 14 residues in the CDR3. The CDR3 here is CASSPDNLGTEAFF. The CDR3 DNA reads as TGTGCCAGCTCCCCCGACAATCTGGGAACTGAAGCTTTCTTT.

Remarks on this clone: At the DNA level, this CDR3 is encoded by other sequences in the same sample as well. The chain has TRBV21-1 and TRBJ1-3. TRBV21-1 represents a pseudogene. The CDR3 length is 11 residues. CDR3 residues: CASRRGNTIYF. DNA for the CDR3: TGTGCCAGCCGAAGGGGAAACACCATATATTTT.

The chain recombines TRBV10-3 with TRBJ2-3; the match to TRBD2 covers 9 bases. This CDR3 is built from 16 residues. V dropped 2 bases and J dropped 2; count of bases not matched to a gene: 5. Per the germline V gene, CDR1 is ENHRY and CDR2 is SYGVKD. The CDR3: CAISESLAGITDTQYF. The DNA of the CDR3 is TGTGCCATCAGTGAGAGCCTAGCGGGGATCACAGATACGCAGTATTTT.

In DNA, the CDR3 is TGTGCCAGCAGTGAGGAATCCGGGGAGCTGTTTTTT. It specifies CASSEESGELFF. This chain uses TRBV27 with TRBJ2-2; D not resolved. Germline V gene lookup returns CDR1 MNHEY and CDR2 SMNVEV (reference sequence). CDR3 length equals 12 residues. Trimming cost V 5 bases and J 6 bases, with 7 bases left between them.

J is TRBJ2-2 and V is TRBV12-5; D gene unclear. This CDR3 spans 15 amino acids. CDR1 LGHNT and CDR2 FRNRAP come from the germline V gene. Trimming took 1 base from V and 7 from J, leaving 13 bases between them. For the CDR3, the DNA is TGTGCTAGTGGTTTGGCCTCGGCAGCCCTCGGGGAGCTGTTTTTT. It is translated as CASGLASAALGELFF. The full variable domain, with the rest looked up from reference TRBV12-5 and TRBJ2-2, is DARVTQTPRHKVTEMGQEVTMRCQPILGHNTVFWYRQTMMQGLELLAYFRNRAPLDDSGMPKDRFSAEMPDATLATLKIQPSEPRDSAVYFCASGLASAALGELFFGEGSRLTVL.

This chain uses TRBV7-9 with TRBJ2-1; no clear D. Germline loops: CDR1 SEHNR, CDR2 FQNEAQ (reference sequence). The germline V and J ends were trimmed by 1 base and 8 bases, with 3 bases remaining between them. CDR3 size: 11 residues. DNA for the CDR3: TGTGCCAGCAGCTTAGTCGATGAGCAGTTCTTC. Translating gives CASSLVDEQFF.

This clone was seen only once. This sequence joins TRBV27 and TRBJ1-3; 7 bases map to TRBD1. V gave up 4 bases and J gave up 4 bases; unmatched junction bases: 7. Germline assignment: CDR1 MNHEY and CDR2 SMNVEV (reference sequence). The CDR3 totals 15 residues. The CDR3 sequence is CASSSKTGLGNTIYF. Written as DNA, the CDR3 is TGTGCCAGCAGTTCCAAGACAGGGTTAGGAAACACCATATATTTT.

CDR3 loop: CASSVAGDMTANTGELFF. CDR3 in DNA: TGCGCCAGCAGTGTCGCAGGGGACATGACCGCGAACACCGGGGAGCTGTTTTTT. The V and J genes are TRBV10-1 and TRBJ2-2; tentative D call: TRBD1 (6 bases). The ends were cut back, 4 bases at V and 0 bases at J, with 18 bases in the middle. The CDR3 has 18 residues. The germline V gene encodes CDR1 WNHNN and CDR2 SYGVQD (reference sequence).

The chain links TRBV18 to TRBJ1-1, with 9 bases identical to TRBD1. Germline values: CDR1 KGHSH, CDR2 LQKENI. After removal of 4 bases from V and 0 bases from J, the junction contained 3 bases not matched to a gene. The CDR3 loop spans 15 amino acids. CDR3 in amino acids: CASSHGQGMNTEAFF. Here the CDR3 DNA reads TGTGCCAGCTCACATGGACAGGGGATGAACACTGAAGCTTTCTTT.

The chain recombines TRBV5-1 with TRBJ2-7, with D perhaps TRBD1 or TRBD2 (5 bases each). There are 13 residues in the CDR3. Germline V lookup: CDR1 SGHRS, CDR2 YFSETQ. V lost 2 bases and J lost 6, with 12 bases in between. The DNA of the CDR3 is TGCGCCAGCAGCTTTAACGGGGCAAGCGAGCAGTACTTC. Translation: CASSFNGASEQYF.

The chain employs TRBV28 and TRBJ2-7, with D possibly TRBD1 on 5 matching bases. Per germline, CDR1 MDHEN and CDR2 SYDVKM. The V end was cut by 10 bases, the J end by 3 bases, with 16 bases between. This CDR3 has 13 residues. The CDR3 loop is CATTGAPSYEQYF. The CDR3 DNA follows: TGTGCCACCACTGGGGCACCGAGCTACGAGCAGTACTTC.

V usage is TRBV2 and J usage is TRBJ2-7; TRBD2 aligns across 8 bases. CDR3 length equals 13 residues. V dropped 5 bases and J dropped 6; count of bases not matched to a gene: 6. Germline CDR1 SNHLY, CDR2 FYNNEI. Here the CDR3 DNA reads TGTGCCAGCAGTAACATCGGGGGGGGCGAGCAGTACTTC. This sequence encodes CASSNIGGGEQYF.